The TCR beta chain described here comes from a study of OX40 agonist ivuxolimab in advanced cancers. For the study in its entirety: Ivuxolimab was an agonistic, fully human IgG2 monoclonal antibody directed against OX40 (CD134), a costimulatory receptor. Intravenous ivuxolimab was administered to patients every 2 weeks at six dose levels: 0.01, 0.1, 0.3, 1.5, 3 and 10 mg/kg. In the dose-escalation cohort, around four fifths of patients were male, and the mean age was around 65 years with a range of 23 to 79. Peripheral TCRbeta sequencing was intended to test whether TCR sequence diversity was altered and clonal T-cell expansion was caused by ivuxolimab. The paper reports the monotherapy dose-escalation portion (N = 52 patients) of the phase I ivuxolimab trial. Of the approximately 54 dose-escalation patients, hepatocellular carcinoma was present in some 19, melanoma in some 15, renal cell carcinoma in 9 and head and neck cancer in 9. Partial responses occurred in three dose-escalation patients: two with cutaneous melanoma and one with hepatocellular carcinoma. Patients were allowed to have had prior anti-PD-1, anti-PD-L1 or anti-CTLA-4 therapy, and 40% of the dose-escalation patients had previously received checkpoint inhibitors. Here is what the overall study found, with its caveats: Partial responders in the 0.1-3.0 mg/kg groups had among the lowest normalized peripheral clonal expansion, especially among CD8+ T cells. At doses from 0.1 to 3.0 mg/kg, clonal expansion was seen in both CD4+ and CD8+ blood T cells between baseline and week 6. Low levels of normalized T-cell clonal expansion were also seen in some nonresponding patients. Antigen specificity was not determined for the clonally expanded peripheral T cells. After ivuxolimab, expanded clones were on average more numerous among CD8+ T cells than among CD4+ T cells.

On this clone: What antigen it recognizes has not been identified. One base away there is no much larger clone; base qualities are not given.

For sequencing of the TCRbeta CDR3 region, genomic DNA was extracted from the sorted cells. The immunoSEQ Assay was used to sequence the TCRbeta CDR3 regions. In TCRdb, the immuneACCESS table is reduced to in-frame sequences with V and J assigned. These tables do not hold every clone; where another copy was compared, an unresolved V gene accounts for under half, and the others remain unexplained. The sample has fewer than 75,000 clones on record, over 70% of them singletons. Of the sample, 4% is held by the ten largest clones. The trial excluded patients who had a history of autoimmune disease or were on systemic immunosuppression. Peripheral blood for TCR sequencing was collected from all dose cohorts at baseline, on cycle 4 day 1, and on cycle 7 day 1. Samples came from an open-label, multicenter, first-in-human phase I dose-escalation trial of ivuxolimab. Adults with locally advanced or metastatic melanoma, renal cell, hepatocellular, or head and neck squamous cell carcinoma were enrolled in the trial. CD4+ and CD8+ T cells were sorted separately from peripheral blood before TCR sequencing.

The specimen comprised CD4+ or CD8+ T cells sorted from blood, sampled in a trial of the OX40 agonist ivuxolimab. The sequence derives from an adult with an advanced solid tumor such as melanoma, head and neck, liver or kidney cancer.

The CDR3 amino acid sequence is: CASSFTAGNTEAFF. The DNA sequence follows: TGCGCCAGCAGCTTTACGGCAGGGAACACTGAAGCTTTCTTT. This sequence uses TRBV5-1 and TRBJ1-1; the D segment cannot be called with confidence. The CDR3 runs 14 amino acids, cysteine and phenylalanine included. Only the CDR3 part of the read is kept: 42 bases, read in frame from the first base. A distance of 9 bases separates the germline ends of V and J, which lose 2 bases and 1 base respectively. In the germline V gene, CDR1 corresponds to SGHRS and CDR2 to YFSETQ.